Below are 2 T cell receptor beta chains sequenced from a single sample in a study of T cells in Graves' hyperthyroidism and ophthalmopathy. Amplified regions were TCR beta CDR3 sequences from RNA transcripts. TCR CDR3 regions were first amplified by RT-PCR with HTBI primers. TCRdb re-called the multiplex PCR reads through MiXCR, storing one row per CDR3 protein. The sample contains about 300,000 distinct CDR3 sequences, roughly 19% of which appear only once. Material for sequencing was blood. These receptors were collected from a man in his fifties with Graves' ophthalmopathy.

This clonotype was detected many times. V usage is TRBV3-1 and J usage is TRBJ2-3; D possibly uses TRBD1 or TRBD2 (5 bases each). Germline loops: CDR1 LGHDT, CDR2 YNNKEL (reference sequence). Trimming pared 4 bases from V and 6 bases from J, leaving 17 bases between. This CDR3 contains 15 residues. As DNA, the CDR3 is TGTGCCAGCAGCCCCCCGGGACGGATTGGGGATACGCAGTATTTT. Its translation is CASSPPGRIGDTQYF.

Many counts were recorded for this clonotype. The V gene is TRBV28, the J gene TRBJ2-3, with a weak D call TRBD2 (5 bases). The V gene lost 5 bases and the J gene lost 6 bases, with 21 bases spanning the gap. This CDR3 comprises 16 residues. CDR1 and CDR2 (germline): MDHEN, SYDVKM. The CDR3 coding sequence is TGTGCCAGCAGTATAGCGCCCCATAAGCCGGCTGATACGCAGTATTTT. Translation gives CASSIAPHKPADTQYF.